This TCR beta chain is from a study of blood T cell repertoires in COVID-19. This CDR3 has 16 residues. Germline CDR1 is SGHRS and CDR2 is YFSETQ. The V gene end was trimmed by 4 bases and the J gene end by 1 base; junction bases not matched to a gene: 7. In the original processing: Nucleated cell counts were estimated from reference gene primer amplification. TCRdb's table, derived via immunoSEQ multiplex PCR, lists solely in-frame clones and lacks some. V and J calls and clone size are copied from that table; D and trimming were computed from the DNA. The sample shows about 59,000 clones, roughly 90% of them seen only once.

The sequence derives from an elderly man in a cohort sampled during active COVID-19. Sequenced material: peripheral blood. V and J are TRBV5-1 and TRBJ2-1; TRBD2 matches at 8 bases. CDR3 nucleotide sequence: TGCGCCAGCAGCAGCGGGGGCGCAGGGTCCTACAATGAGCAGTTCTTC. Translating gives CASSSGGAGSYNEQFF.